These 4 T cell receptor beta chains were sequenced from one sample in a study of control samples from healthy donors and cancer patients. TCRdb's copy holds only in-frame clones and misses some; the assay was immunoSEQ multiplex PCR. Here the sample spans around 70,000 clones, about 94% being singletons. Sequenced: blood. These receptor sequences come from a woman aged 25-40 years in good health.

J is TRBJ1-6 and V is TRBV7-9; TRBD1 might be the D (5 bases). V dropped 1 base and J dropped 16 bases, with 17 bases sitting between them. The CDR3 is made up of 14 amino acids. Germline V gene data show CDR1 as SEHNR and CDR2 as FQNEAQ (reference sequence). CDR3 sequence (DNA): TGTGCCAGCAGCTTAGGCCCACGTTGGGGGGGACTCCACTTT. Protein: CASSLGPRWGGLHF.

The J gene is TRBJ1-2, the V gene TRBV6-6; D call uncertain. Between the trimmed V and J ends, which lost 2 bases and 5 bases, there was a span of 3 bases. The length of the CDR3 is 11 residues. Germline loops: CDR1 MNHNY, CDR2 SVGAGI (reference sequence). The CDR3 DNA reads as TGTGCCAGCAGTTACGGTTATGGCTACACCTTC. Translation gives CASSYGYGYTF.

CDR3 DNA sequence: TGTGCCAGCAGTCCTCCTTCTGAAAAACTGTTTTTT. Protein: CASSPPSEKLFF. The V gene is TRBV6-1, the J gene TRBJ1-4; D unresolved. Looked up from germline, CDR1 is MNHNS and CDR2 is SASEGT. V gave up 5 bases and J gave up 7 bases, with 8 bases separating them. This CDR3 comprises 12 residues.

This clone was detected once. V and J are TRBV29-1 and TRBJ2-5, with D possibly TRBD2 on 5 matching bases. The V gene's germline CDR1 is SQVTM and CDR2 ANQGSEA. The CDR3 loop spans 11 amino acids. V was cut by 3 bases and J by 7 bases, with 9 bases left in between. In nucleotides, the CDR3 is TGCAGCGTTGAGGAGGAGTGGACCCAGTACTTC. The encoded protein is CSVEEEWTQYF.